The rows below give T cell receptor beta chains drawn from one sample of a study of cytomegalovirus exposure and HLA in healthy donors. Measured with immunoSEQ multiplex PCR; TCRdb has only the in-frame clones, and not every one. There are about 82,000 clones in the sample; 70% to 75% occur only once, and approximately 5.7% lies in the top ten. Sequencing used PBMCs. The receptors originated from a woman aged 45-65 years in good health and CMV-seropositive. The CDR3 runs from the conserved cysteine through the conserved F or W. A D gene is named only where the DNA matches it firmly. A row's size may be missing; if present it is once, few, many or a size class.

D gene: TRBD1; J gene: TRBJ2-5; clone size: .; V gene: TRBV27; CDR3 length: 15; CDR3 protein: CASSALDRGGETQYF; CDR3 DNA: TGTGCCAGCAGTGCACTGGACAGGGGAGGGGAGACCCAGTACTTC
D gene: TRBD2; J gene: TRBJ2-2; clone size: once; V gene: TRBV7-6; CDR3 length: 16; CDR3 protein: CASSRSAGGRTGELFF; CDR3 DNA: TGTGCCAGCAGCCGTTCGGCGGGAGGTCGGACCGGGGAGCTGTTTTTT
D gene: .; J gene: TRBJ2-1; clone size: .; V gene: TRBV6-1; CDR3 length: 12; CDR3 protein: CALARNHNEQFF; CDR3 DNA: TGTGCCTTGGCGAGGAACCACAATGAGCAGTTCTTC
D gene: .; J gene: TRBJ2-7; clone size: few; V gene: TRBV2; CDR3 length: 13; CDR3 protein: CASKREGEAEQYF; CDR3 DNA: TGTGCCAGCAAGAGGGAGGGGGAGGCCGAGCAGTACTTC
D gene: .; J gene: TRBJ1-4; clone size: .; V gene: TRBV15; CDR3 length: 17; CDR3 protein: CATSRDPVAGTNEKLFF; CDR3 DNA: TGTGCCACCAGCAGAGATCCCGTAGCAGGGACTAATGAAAAACTGTTTTTT
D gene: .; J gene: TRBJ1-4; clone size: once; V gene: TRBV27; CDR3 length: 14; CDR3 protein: CASSLLALREKLFF; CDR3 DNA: TGTGCCAGCAGTTTACTCGCGTTGAGGGAAAAACTGTTTTTT
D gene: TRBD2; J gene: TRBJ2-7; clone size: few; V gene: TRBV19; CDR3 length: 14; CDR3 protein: CASKLATSSYEQYF; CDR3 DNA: TGTGCCAGTAAACTAGCGACTAGCTCCTACGAGCAGTACTTC
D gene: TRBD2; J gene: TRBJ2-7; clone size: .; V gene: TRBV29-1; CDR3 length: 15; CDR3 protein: CSVEDLLAGRYEQYF; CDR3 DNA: TGCAGCGTTGAAGATCTTCTAGCGGGACGCTACGAGCAGTACTTC
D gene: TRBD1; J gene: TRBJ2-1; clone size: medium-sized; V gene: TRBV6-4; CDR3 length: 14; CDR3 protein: CASSGGTGGNEQFF; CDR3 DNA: TGTGCCAGCAGTGGTGGGACAGGGGGCAATGAGCAGTTCTTC
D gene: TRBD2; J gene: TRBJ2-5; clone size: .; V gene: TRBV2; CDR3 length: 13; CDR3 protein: CAVKAGAEETQYF; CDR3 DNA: TGTGCCGTAAAAGCGGGAGCGGAGGAGACCCAGTACTTC
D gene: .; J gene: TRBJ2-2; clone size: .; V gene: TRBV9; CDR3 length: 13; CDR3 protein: CASSATSTGELFF; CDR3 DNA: TGTGCCAGCAGCGCGACTAGCACCGGGGAGCTGTTTTTT
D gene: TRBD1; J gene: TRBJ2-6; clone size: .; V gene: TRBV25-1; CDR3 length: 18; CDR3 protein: CASSPDRGRASGANVLTF; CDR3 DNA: TGTGCCAGCAGTCCGGACAGGGGTCGGGCGTCTGGGGCCAACGTCCTGACTTTC
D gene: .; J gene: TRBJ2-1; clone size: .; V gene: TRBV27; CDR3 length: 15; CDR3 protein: CASSLRESSYNEQFF; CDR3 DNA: TGTGCCAGCAGTTTACGGGAGAGCTCCTACAATGAGCAGTTCTTC
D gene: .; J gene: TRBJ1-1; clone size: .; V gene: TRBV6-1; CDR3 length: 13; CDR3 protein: CASSEHRNTEAFF; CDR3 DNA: TGTGCCAGCAGTGAACACAGGAACACTGAAGCTTTCTTT
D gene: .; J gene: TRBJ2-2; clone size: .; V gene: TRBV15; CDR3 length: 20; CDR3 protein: CATSKLTGQRGRVSTGELFF; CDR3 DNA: TGTGCCACCAGCAAGTTAACCGGACAGAGGGGCAGGGTCTCCACCGGGGAGCTGTTTTTT
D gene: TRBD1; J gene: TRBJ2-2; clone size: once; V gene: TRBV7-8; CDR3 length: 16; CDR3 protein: CASSEDRGPGTGELFF; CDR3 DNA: TGTGCCAGCAGCGAAGACAGGGGTCCGGGCACCGGGGAGCTGTTTTTT
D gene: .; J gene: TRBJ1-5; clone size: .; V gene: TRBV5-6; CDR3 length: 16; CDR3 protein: CASSYGPVYSNQPQHF; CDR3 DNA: TGTGCCAGCAGCTATGGGCCGGTCTATAGCAATCAGCCCCAGCATTTT
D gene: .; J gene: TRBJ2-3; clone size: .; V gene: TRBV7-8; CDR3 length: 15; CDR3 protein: CASSLQGGRTDTQYF; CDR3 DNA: TGTGCCAGCAGCTTACAGGGCGGACGCACAGATACGCAGTATTTT
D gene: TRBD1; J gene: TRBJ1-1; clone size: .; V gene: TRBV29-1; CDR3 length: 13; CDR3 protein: CSVVRQGGTEAFF; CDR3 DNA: TGCAGCGTTGTCCGTCAGGGGGGCACTGAAGCTTTCTTT
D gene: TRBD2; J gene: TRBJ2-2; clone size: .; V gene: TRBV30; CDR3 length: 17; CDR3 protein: CAWSPDRSGRYTGELFF; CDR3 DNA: TGTGCCTGGAGCCCTGATCGGAGCGGGAGATATACCGGGGAGCTGTTTTTT
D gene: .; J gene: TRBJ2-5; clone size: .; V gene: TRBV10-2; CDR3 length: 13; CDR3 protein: CASRSGDVETQYF; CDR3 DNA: TGCGCCAGCAGGTCGGGGGACGTCGAGACCCAGTACTTC
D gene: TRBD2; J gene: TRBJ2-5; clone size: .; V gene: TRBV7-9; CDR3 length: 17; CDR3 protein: CASSPLVLAEKQETQYF; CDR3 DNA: TGTGCCAGCAGCCCGTTAGTACTAGCGGAAAAACAAGAGACCCAGTACTTC
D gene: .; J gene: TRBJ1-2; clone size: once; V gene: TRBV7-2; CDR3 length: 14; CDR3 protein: CASSLGVGLVGYTF; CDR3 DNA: TGTGCCAGCAGCTTAGGGGTGGGGCTTGTTGGCTACACCTTC
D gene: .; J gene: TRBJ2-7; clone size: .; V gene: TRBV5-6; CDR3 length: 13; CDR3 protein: CASSRQDPYEQYF; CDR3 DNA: TGTGCCAGCAGCAGACAGGATCCCTACGAGCAGTACTTC
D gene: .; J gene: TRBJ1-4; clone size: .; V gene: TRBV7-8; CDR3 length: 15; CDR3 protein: CASSARDLEMEKLFF; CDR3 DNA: TGTGCCAGCAGCGCGAGGGACTTAGAGATGGAAAAACTGTTTTTT
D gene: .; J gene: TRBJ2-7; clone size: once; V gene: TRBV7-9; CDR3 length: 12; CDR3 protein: CSSSLPKAGQYF; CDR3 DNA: TGTTCCAGCAGCTTACCGAAGGCGGGGCAGTACTTC
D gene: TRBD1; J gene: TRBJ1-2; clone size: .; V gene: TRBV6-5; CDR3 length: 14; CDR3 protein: CATRQGGDNYGYTF; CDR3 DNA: TGTGCCACGAGACAGGGGGGCGATAACTATGGCTACACCTTC
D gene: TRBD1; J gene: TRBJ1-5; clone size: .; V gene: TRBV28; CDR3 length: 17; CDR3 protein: CASSLLRLDRAYQPQHF; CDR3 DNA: TGTGCCAGCAGTTTATTGAGGCTGGACAGGGCATATCAGCCCCAGCATTTT
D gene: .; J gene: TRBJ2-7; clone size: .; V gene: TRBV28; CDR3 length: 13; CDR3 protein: CASRRTANYEQYF; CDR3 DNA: TGTGCCAGCAGGAGGACAGCGAACTACGAGCAGTACTTC
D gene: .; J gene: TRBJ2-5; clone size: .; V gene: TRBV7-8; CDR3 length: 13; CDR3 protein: CASSPDRFETQYF; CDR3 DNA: TGTGCCAGCAGCCCCGACAGGTTTGAGACCCAGTACTTC
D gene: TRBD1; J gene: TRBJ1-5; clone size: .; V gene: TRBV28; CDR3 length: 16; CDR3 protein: CASSPHGQGARQPQHF; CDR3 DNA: TGTGCCAGCAGCCCCCATGGACAGGGGGCTCGTCAGCCCCAGCATTTT
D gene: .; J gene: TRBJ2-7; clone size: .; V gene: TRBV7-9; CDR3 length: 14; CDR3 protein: CASSLGDLTYEQYF; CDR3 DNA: TGTGCCAGCAGCTTAGGGGACTTAACCTACGAGCAGTACTTC
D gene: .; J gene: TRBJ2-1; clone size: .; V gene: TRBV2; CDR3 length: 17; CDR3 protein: CASSGDDYRPNYNEQFF; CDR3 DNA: TGTGCCAGCAGCGGGGATGACTATCGGCCGAACTACAATGAGCAGTTCTTC
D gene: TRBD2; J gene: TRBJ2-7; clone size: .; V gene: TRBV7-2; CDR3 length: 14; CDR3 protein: CASSLAGGPYEQYF; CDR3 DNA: TGTGCCAGCAGCTTAGCGGGAGGGCCCTACGAGCAGTACTTC
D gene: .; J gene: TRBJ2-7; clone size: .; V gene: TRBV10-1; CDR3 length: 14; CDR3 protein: CASSDVGSWDEQYF; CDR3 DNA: TGCGCCAGCAGTGATGTGGGGAGCTGGGACGAGCAGTACTTC
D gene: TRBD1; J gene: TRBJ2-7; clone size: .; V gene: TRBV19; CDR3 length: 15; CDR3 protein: CASPPKQGFGDEQYF; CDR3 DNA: TGTGCCAGTCCCCCCAAACAGGGGTTCGGGGACGAGCAGTACTTC